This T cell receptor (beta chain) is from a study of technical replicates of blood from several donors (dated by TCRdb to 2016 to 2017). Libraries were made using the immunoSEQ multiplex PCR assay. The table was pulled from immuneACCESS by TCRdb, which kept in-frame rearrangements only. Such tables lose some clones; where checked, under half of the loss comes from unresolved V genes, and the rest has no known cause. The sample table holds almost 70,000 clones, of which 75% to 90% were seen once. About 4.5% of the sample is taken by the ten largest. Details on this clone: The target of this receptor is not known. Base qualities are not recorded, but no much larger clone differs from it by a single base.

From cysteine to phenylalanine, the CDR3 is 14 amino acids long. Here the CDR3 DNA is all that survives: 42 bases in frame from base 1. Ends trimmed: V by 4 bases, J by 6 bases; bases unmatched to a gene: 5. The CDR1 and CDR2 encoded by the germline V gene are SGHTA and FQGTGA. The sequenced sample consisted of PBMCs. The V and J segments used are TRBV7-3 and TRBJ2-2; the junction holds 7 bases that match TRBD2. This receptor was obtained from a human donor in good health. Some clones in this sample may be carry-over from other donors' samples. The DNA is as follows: TGTGCCAGCAGCTCCGGGACTAACCCCGGGGAGCTGTTTTTT. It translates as CASSSGTNPGELFF.